This TCR beta chain appears in the sequencing data of a study of T cells in Graves' hyperthyroidism and ophthalmopathy. General study findings and limits: Most expanded thyroid clonotypes above 0.001 recurred in blood.

Clinical symptoms, serum thyroxine, TRAb, thyroid ultrasound and orbital computed tomography established diagnosis. This CDR3 is 13 amino acids long. The germline gives CDR1 DFQATT, CDR2 SNEGSKA (reference sequence). Amplification targeted TCR beta CDR3 regions from RNA transcripts. HTBI primers were employed in a first-round RT-PCR of the TCR CDR3. TCRdb called the multiplex PCR reads again in MiXCR, with one record for every CDR3 protein. The table has around 690,000 distinct CDR3 sequences, about 18% seen once. Comment on this clonotype: Antigen: not known. One junction end disagrees with the germline gene, perhaps due to a read error.

The TCR comes from a man aged 45-60 years with Graves' hyperthyroidism. The chain employs TRBV20-1 and TRBJ2-1, with TRBD2 matching 9 bases. The sequenced sample was blood. DNA of the CDR3: TGCGGTGCAATGACTAGCGGTGACAATGAGCAGTTCTTC. Residues: CGAMTSGDNEQFF.